The 29 T cell receptor beta chains below come from one sample, sequenced in a study of T cells after yellow fever vaccination. TCRdb independently ran MiXCR on the 5' RACE reads; one entry per CDR3 protein. This table holds 400,000 to 650,000 distinct CDR3 sequences, 20% to 25% found once. This material consisted of PBMCs, taken less than 25 days after the first yellow fever vaccination. All receptors come from a man younger than 30 who received the YFV17D yellow fever vaccine.

This clonotype was seen a few times. The chain is built from TRBV30 and TRBJ2-7; TRBD1 might be the D (6 bases). CDR1 and CDR2 from the germline V gene are GTSNPN and SVGIG (reference sequence). V was shortened by 0 bases and J by 3 bases, with 9 bases between the two germline ends. The CDR3 covers 13 residues. The CDR3 protein is CAWSVGQIYEQYF. CDR3 nucleotide sequence: TGTGCCTGGAGTGTAGGACAGATCTACGAGCAGTACTTC.

This clonotype was detected only a few times. CDR3 DNA sequence: TGCGCCAGCAGCCAAAATTGGAGGAGTTCCTACGAGCAGTACTTC. This encodes CASSQNWRSSYEQYF. This chain links TRBV4-1 with TRBJ2-7; a weak D match, TRBD2 (5 bases). The CDR3 consists of 15 residues. Trimming stripped 2 bases from V and 1 base from J, with 12 bases between. Germline V CDR1 and CDR2: MGHRA, YSYEKL.

The chain links TRBV20-1 to TRBJ1-1; unclear D gene. Looked up from germline, CDR1 is DFQATT and CDR2 is SNEGSKA (reference sequence). The CDR3 sequence is 13 residues long. The CDR3 is CRGLKSMNTEAFF. For the CDR3, the DNA is TGCAGGGGTCTTAAAAGCATGAACACTGAAGCTTTCTTT.

This clonotype occurred a few times. The chain recombines TRBV20-1 with TRBJ2-1, with 7 nucleotides matching TRBD2. There are 13 residues in the CDR3. Germline lookup yields CDR1 DFQATT and CDR2 SNEGSKA (reference sequence). Trimming at V came to 5 bases and at J to 9 bases, leaving 10 bases not matched to a gene. The CDR3 coding sequence is TGCAGTGCTTCGAGACTAGCCCACACTGAGCAGTTCTTC. It codes for CSASRLAHTEQFF.

This clonotype was observed a few times. The chain uses TRBV25-1 and TRBJ1-1; D is uncertain. With 1 base removed from V and 4 bases from J, the gap between germline ends came to 7 bases. Germline CDR1 and CDR2: MGHDK and SYGVNS. The CDR3 is made up of 13 amino acids. The CDR3 here is CASSEWGGTEAFF. The CDR3 DNA reads TGTGCCAGCAGTGAATGGGGTGGCACTGAAGCTTTCTTT.

This clonotype was seen a handful of times. The chain combines TRBV7-9 with TRBJ1-1; weak D call: TRBD1 (5 bases). Trimming pared 5 bases from V and 10 bases from J, leaving 14 bases between. The CDR3 contains 12 residues. Germline loops: CDR1 SEHNR, CDR2 FQNEAQ (reference sequence). The CDR3 loop is CASSAVGDVAFF. The CDR3 nucleotides read TGTGCCAGCAGCGCCGTAGGGGACGTAGCTTTCTTT.

The V call is TRBV30, the J call TRBJ2-5, with 9 bases identical to TRBD1. This CDR3 has 16 residues. Germline V CDR1 and CDR2: GTSNPN, SVGIG (reference sequence). The V gene end was trimmed by 4 bases and the J gene end by 7 bases; junction bases not matched to a gene: 16. The DNA of the CDR3 is TGTGCCTGGATAAAGAGGGAGACAGGGGGTCTGCGGACCCAGTACTTC. Amino acid sequence: CAWIKRETGGLRTQYF.

J is TRBJ2-5 and V is TRBV20-1, with a tentative D call TRBD2 (6 bases). The CDR3 covers 17 residues. Trimming pared 3 bases from V and 2 bases from J, leaving 22 bases between. Germline V CDR1 and CDR2: DFQATT, SNEGSKA (reference sequence). The DNA of the CDR3 is TGCAGTGCTAGTGGGAGGACTACAGGAGGGGTACAAGAGACCCAGTACTTC. This codes for CSASGRTTGGVQETQYF.

This clonotype turned up a few times. This rearrangement joins TRBV6-1 to TRBJ2-1; 12 bases are shared with TRBD1. Looked up from germline, CDR1 is MNHNS and CDR2 is SASEGT. The CDR3 covers 17 residues. V lost 6 bases and J lost 7; bases outside the gene matches: 13. CDR3 sequence reads: CASRAHLGTGGKNEQFF. DNA of the CDR3: TGTGCCAGCAGGGCCCACCTCGGGACAGGGGGCAAGAATGAGCAGTTCTTC.

J is TRBJ1-5 and V is TRBV7-9; the D is unclear. CDR1 and CDR2 from the germline V gene are SEHNR and FQNEAQ (reference sequence). The CDR3 length is 15 residues. The V end lost 5 bases, the J end lost 1 base, and 12 bases lay between the germline ends. CDR3 bases: TGTGCCAGCAGCCCGCTGGGAGGGAGCAATCAGCCCCAGCATTTT. Translating gives CASSPLGGSNQPQHF.

This clonotype was picked up a small number of times. The J gene is TRBJ2-6, the V gene TRBV5-1; D might be TRBD2 (6 bases). The V gene's germline CDR1 is SGHRS and CDR2 YFSETQ. Deletions cut 5 bases from V and 0 bases from J, with 9 bases between. This CDR3 has 15 amino acids. In nucleotides, the CDR3 is TGCGCCAGCAGGGGGGGATACTCTGGGGCCAACGTCCTGACTTTC. Translation gives CASRGGYSGANVLTF.

This chain connects TRBV5-1 to TRBJ2-7, with 10 bases matching TRBD1. The CDR3 has 15 residues. The germline gives CDR1 SGHRS, CDR2 YFSETQ. Losses at the gene ends were 4 bases for V and 2 bases for J; bases not matched to a gene: 6. CDR3 protein: CASSPAGTGAYEQYV. DNA for the CDR3: TGCGCCAGCAGCCCTGCCGGGACAGGGGCCTACGAGCAGTACGTC.

CDR3: CASSLRGRTYNEQFF. The CDR3 region has the DNA TGCGCCAGCAGCTTGAGGGGAAGGACCTACAATGAGCAGTTCTTC. The V call is TRBV5-1, the J call TRBJ2-1, with D maybe TRBD1 (5 bases). Germline lookup yields CDR1 SGHRS and CDR2 YFSETQ. Trimming shortened V by 1 base and J by 2 bases, and 10 bases separated the two germline ends. This CDR3 has 15 residues.

In this sample, this clonotype turned up a few times. This sequence joins TRBV7-2 and TRBJ2-5; no clear D gene. Germline CDR1 SGHTA, CDR2 FQGNSA. The CDR3 is made up of 14 amino acids. The V gene lost 5 bases and the J gene lost 3 bases, with 13 bases spanning the gap. The CDR3 loop is CASSTTWSEETQYF. The CDR3 bases are TGTGCCAGCAGCACAACGTGGTCCGAAGAGACCCAGTACTTC.

The chain couples TRBV18 to TRBJ2-7, with a weak D call TRBD2 (6 bases). The germline CDR1 and CDR2 sequences are KGHSH and LQKENI. Trimming shortened V by 4 bases and J by 2 bases, and 15 bases separated the two germline ends. This CDR3 is built from 15 residues. The CDR3 nucleotides read TGTGCCAGCTCACGGGGGGACGGAATTCCCTACGAGCAGTACTTC. It translates to CASSRGDGIPYEQYF.

This clonotype was counted between two and nine times. The V and J genes are TRBV7-9 and TRBJ2-2; a weak D match, TRBD1 (6 bases). Germline loops: CDR1 SEHNR, CDR2 FQNEAQ (reference sequence). V was trimmed by 5 bases and J by 5 bases, leaving 15 bases between them. The CDR3 sequence is 15 residues long. CDR3 sequence: CASSQRTVATGELFF. DNA for the CDR3: TGTGCCAGCAGCCAACGGACAGTCGCGACCGGGGAGCTGTTTTTT.

The chain joins TRBV3-1 to TRBJ2-2; D gene unclear. Germline CDR1 LGHDT, CDR2 YNNKEL (reference sequence). The length of the CDR3 is 14 residues. V was trimmed by 3 bases and J by 5 bases, leaving 10 bases between them. DNA for the CDR3: TGTGCCAGCAGCCACCCAAGCCGGACCGGGGAGCTGTTTTTT. Translated, it gives CASSHPSRTGELFF.

CDR3 coding DNA: TGTGCCAGCAGCCATCCGGGCTGGCAAGAGACCCAGTACTTC. This translates into CASSHPGWQETQYF. The chain has TRBV7-6 and TRBJ2-5, with D hard to call. V was shortened by 5 bases and J by 2 bases, with 12 bases between the two germline ends. The CDR3 runs to 14 residues. The germline V gene has CDR1 SGHVS and CDR2 FNYEAQ.

The chain recombines TRBV11-2 with TRBJ2-1, with no clear D. The CDR3 covers 14 residues. The germline V gene encodes CDR1 SGHAT and CDR2 FQNNGV. V dropped 7 bases and J dropped 5 bases, with 15 bases sitting between them. The CDR3 sequence is CASNPRMANNEQFF. DNA of the CDR3: TGTGCCAGCAACCCAAGGATGGCAAACAATGAGCAGTTCTTC.

This clonotype has a handful of counts. The V and J genes are TRBV5-1 and TRBJ2-1; D may be TRBD1 or TRBD2 (5 bases each). The germline V gene has CDR1 SGHRS and CDR2 YFSETQ. V was shortened by 3 bases and J by 11 bases, with 18 bases between the two germline ends. The CDR3 loop spans 14 amino acids. CDR3 bases: TGCGCCAGCAGCTCGATCGGGACGACCGGTCAGCAGTTCTTC. It translates to CASSSIGTTGQQFF.

The V and J genes are TRBV4-1 and TRBJ2-1; a possible D gene is TRBD1 (6 bases). Germline V gene data show CDR1 as MGHRA and CDR2 as YSYEKL. Trimming took 4 bases from V and 5 from J, leaving 12 bases between them. The CDR3 spans 14 residues. The CDR3 here is CASSPRSGDNEQFF. CDR3 nucleotides: TGCGCCAGCAGCCCGCGATCAGGGGACAATGAGCAGTTCTTC.

The chain joins TRBV6-5 to TRBJ2-5, with no clear D. Per germline, CDR1 MNHEY and CDR2 SVGAGI. Trimming removed 0 bases at V and 0 bases at J, with 11 bases between. CDR3 size: 16 residues. The CDR3 DNA is TGTGCCAGCAGTTACTCGAGGCAGGAGTACCAAGAGACCCAGTACTTC. Amino acids: CASSYSRQEYQETQYF.

The table lists this clonotype with a few counts. The genes are TRBV10-2 and TRBJ2-3, with a weak D call TRBD2 (6 bases). The germline CDR1 and CDR2 sequences are WSHSY and SAAADI. The CDR3 is 16 amino acids. Trimming took off 6 bases at V and 0 bases at J, with 16 bases between the two ends. CDR3 bases: TGCGCCAGCAGGGACCCTCCGGGACTCAGCACAGATACGCAGTATTTT. This codes for CASRDPPGLSTDTQYF.

This rearrangement joins TRBV7-8 to TRBJ2-6; 7 nucleotides align to TRBD1. Germline V gene lookup returns CDR1 SGHVS and CDR2 FQNEAQ. There are 19 residues in the CDR3. Trimming cost V 5 bases and J 2 bases; bases outside gene matches: 15. This chain's CDR3 is CASSVNGGTAAPGANVLTF. DNA of the CDR3: TGTGCCAGCAGCGTCAATGGTGGGACAGCAGCACCTGGGGCCAACGTCCTGACTTTC.

This chain joins TRBV12-3 or TRBV12-4 and TRBJ2-1; D remains unclear. V was clipped by 6 bases and J by 8 bases, with 11 bases between them. CDR3 length: 12 residues. The CDR3 region has the DNA TGTGCCAGCAGCCTGAGTACGGATGAGCAGTTCTTC. Translating it yields CASSLSTDEQFF.

This clonotype has a handful of counts. This sequence joins TRBV10-3 and TRBJ2-5; TRBD1 aligns across 7 bases. Germline V gene sequence: CDR1 ENHRY, CDR2 SYGVKD. V dropped 5 bases and J dropped 1; count of bases not matched to a gene: 1. This CDR3 comprises 13 residues. The CDR3 here is CAISRDSQETQYF. DNA of the CDR3: TGTGCCATCAGTAGGGACAGCCAAGAGACCCAGTACTTC.

The rearrangement links TRBV7-2 to TRBJ1-2; 8 nucleotides match TRBD1. V lost 2 bases and J lost 5; bases outside the gene matches: 10. CDR3 length: 16 amino acids. The germline gives CDR1 SGHTA, CDR2 FQGNSA. The chain's CDR3 is CASSLLGTGLGYGYTF. CDR3 nucleotides: TGTGCCAGCAGCTTATTGGGGACAGGCCTTGGATATGGCTACACCTTC.

The table lists this clonotype with a few counts. The chain carries TRBV7-3 and TRBJ2-6; D call uncertain. The CDR3 totals 16 residues. The V and J ends lost 4 bases and 1 base respectively, with 11 bases between them. Germline CDR1 is SGHTA and CDR2 is FQGTGA. In nucleotides, the CDR3 is TGTGCCAGCAGCTCTATAGGATTTTCTGGGGCCAACGTCCTGACTTTC. Translated, it gives CASSSIGFSGANVLTF. Together with reference TRBV7-3 and TRBJ2-6, the CDR3 gives the full variable domain: GAGVSQTPSNKVTEKGKYVELRCDPISGHTALYWYRQSLGQGPEFLIYFQGTGAADDSGLPNDRFFAVRPEGSVSTLKIQRTERGDSAVYLCASSSIGFSGANVLTFGAGSRLTVL.

This clonotype was observed a few times. This chain connects TRBV19 to TRBJ2-7, with D hard to call. The CDR3 totals 15 residues. In germline, CDR1 is LNHDA, CDR2 SQIVND (reference sequence). Trimming left V 3 bases short and J 0 bases short, with 12 bases between. As DNA, the CDR3 is TGTGCCAGTAGTATTGCCCCCGGCCCCTCCTACGAGCAGTACTTC. Its translation: CASSIAPGPSYEQYF.